The present T cell receptor beta chain was sequenced within a study of early T cells in non-severe SARS-CoV-2 infection. CDR3 size: 14 residues. V lost 7 bases, J lost 0 bases, and 12 bases lay in between. TCRdb recomputed calls from the 5' RACE reads with MiXCR, one row per CDR3 protein. The sample yields some 82,000 distinct CDR3 sequences, about 12% seen once. This clonotype has at least ten counts. Sequences were obtained from whole blood. The chain links TRBV12-3 or TRBV12-4 to TRBJ1-1; D is possibly TRBD1 (6 bases). The clonotype comes from an adult who was a healthcare worker with PCR-confirmed SARS-CoV-2 infection or an uninfected control (not recorded which). This chain's CDR3 is CASTMRGLNTEAFF. CDR3 bases: TGTGCCAGCACCATGCGGGGGCTGAACACTGAAGCTTTCTTT.